These 8 T cell receptor beta chains share one sample of origin, sequenced in a study of blood T cell dynamics during melanoma immunotherapy (dated by TCRdb to about 2020). The label giving this sample's time point can be read as: pre-treatment baseline. Library generation was performed with the immunoSEQ multiplex PCR assay. Not all clones reach the TCRdb copy of this immuneACCESS table, which keeps in-frame sequences only. Checked studies attribute under half of the gap to unresolved V genes and leave the rest unexplained. The sample table shows roughly 10,000 clones, and 88% are seen once. Around 10% of the sample is in the top ten clones. Sequenced material: blood, taken from a patient treated with checkpoint blockade. The receptors shown here come from a human donor with melanoma.

By share of the sample, this clone is large (0.1 to 1%). The V and J genes are TRBV19 and TRBJ2-1; D is possibly TRBD1 or TRBD2 (6 bases each). The germline V gene encodes CDR1 LNHDA and CDR2 SQIVND (reference sequence). The CDR3 contains 16 residues. Trimming cost V 4 bases and J 3 bases, with 16 bases left between them. The CDR3 region has the DNA TGTGCCAGTAGTACTGGGGCAGAGGGGGGCTACAATGAGCAGTTCTTC. Translating it yields CASSTGAEGGYNEQFF.

This chain connects TRBV9 to TRBJ2-3; 7 bases map to TRBD2. The CDR3 is 14 amino acids. V was pared by 6 bases and J by 0 bases, with 4 bases of the junction left unmatched. The germline V gene has CDR1 SGDLS and CDR2 YYNGEE. The CDR3 nucleotides are TGTGCCAGCACTTGGGGGGGTAGCACAGATACGCAGTATTTT. It specifies CASTWGGSTDTQYF. Full variable domain (remainder filled in from reference TRBV9 and TRBJ2-3): DSGVTQTPKHLITATGQRVTLRCSPRSGDLSVYWYQQSLDQGLQFLIQYYNGEERAKGNILERFSAQQFPDLHSELNLSSLELGDSALYFCASTWGGSTDTQYFGPGTRLTVL.

The V and J genes are TRBV15 and TRBJ1-3; weak D call: TRBD1 (5 bases). The CDR3 extends over 15 amino acids. Germline V gives CDR1 LNHNV, CDR2 YYDKDF (reference sequence). With 5 bases removed from V and 8 bases from J, the gap between germline ends came to 19 bases. The CDR3 reads CATSGGPTRSDTIYF. The CDR3 DNA reads as TGTGCCACCAGCGGGGGACCTACAAGGAGTGACACCATATATTTT.

This clone was counted a single time. This chain joins TRBV28 and TRBJ2-5; TRBD1 agrees at 10 bases. From germline, CDR1 is MDHEN and CDR2 SYDVKM. The CDR3 has 15 residues. Trimming removed 6 bases from V and 3 bases from J; junction bases left unmatched: 7. CDR3 in DNA: TGTGCCAGCAGCTGGGGAGGGACAGGGGAAGAGACCCAGTACTTC. It codes for CASSWGGTGEETQYF.

The V gene is TRBV4-2, the J gene TRBJ1-2, with TRBD1 identical over 8 bases. The CDR3 covers 15 residues. Losses at the gene ends were 1 base for V and 4 bases for J; bases not matched to a gene: 5. The germline gives CDR1 LGHNA, CDR2 YNFKEQ. CDR3 sequence: CASSQATGGIYGYTF. CDR3 DNA sequence: TGTGCCAGCAGCCAAGCTACAGGGGGAATCTATGGCTACACCTTC.

The chain recombines TRBV5-1 with TRBJ2-7; no clear D gene. CDR1 SGHRS and CDR2 YFSETQ come from the germline V gene. Between the trimmed V and J ends, which lost 0 bases and 2 bases, there was a span of 9 bases. The CDR3 length is 14 residues. The CDR3 loop is CASSLEGPPYEQYF. The CDR3 DNA reads TGCGCCAGCAGCTTGGAAGGCCCGCCCTACGAGCAGTACTTC.

J is TRBJ2-1 and V is TRBV10-2; weak D call: TRBD2 (6 bases). Trimming stripped 6 bases from V and 3 bases from J, with 9 bases between. The CDR3 totals 13 residues. Per the germline V gene, CDR1 is WSHSY and CDR2 is SAAADI. CDR3 sequence: CASSGTGYNEQFF. DNA of the CDR3: TGCGCCAGCAGCGGGACTGGCTACAATGAGCAGTTCTTC.

In this sample, this clone turned up once. This CDR3 is CASSFVVSYNEQFF. The CDR3 nucleotides read TGTGCCAGCAGCTTTGTTGTCTCCTACAATGAGCAGTTCTTC. The chain employs TRBV7-9 and TRBJ2-1; D gene unclear. V lost 3 bases and J lost 0, with 6 bases in between. This CDR3 is 14 amino acids long. Looked up from germline, CDR1 is SEHNR and CDR2 is FQNEAQ (reference sequence).